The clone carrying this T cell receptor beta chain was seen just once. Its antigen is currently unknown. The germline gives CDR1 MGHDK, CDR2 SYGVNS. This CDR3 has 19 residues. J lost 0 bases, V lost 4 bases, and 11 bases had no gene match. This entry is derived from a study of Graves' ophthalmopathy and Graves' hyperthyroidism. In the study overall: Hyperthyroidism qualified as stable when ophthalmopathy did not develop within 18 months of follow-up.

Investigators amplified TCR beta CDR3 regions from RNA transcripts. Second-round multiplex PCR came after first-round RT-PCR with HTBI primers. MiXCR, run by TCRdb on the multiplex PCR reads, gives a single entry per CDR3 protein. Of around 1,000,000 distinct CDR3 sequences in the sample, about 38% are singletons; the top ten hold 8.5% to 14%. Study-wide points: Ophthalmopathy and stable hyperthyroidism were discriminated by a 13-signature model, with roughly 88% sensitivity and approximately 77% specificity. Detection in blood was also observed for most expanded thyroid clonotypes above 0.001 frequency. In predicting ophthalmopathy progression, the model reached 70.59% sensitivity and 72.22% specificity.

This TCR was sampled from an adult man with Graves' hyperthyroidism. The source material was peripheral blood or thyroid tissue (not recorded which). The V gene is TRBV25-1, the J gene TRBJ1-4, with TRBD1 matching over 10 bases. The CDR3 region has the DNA TGTGCCAGCAGTGCTCCCTACGGGACAGGGGTAGCAACTAATGAAAAACTGTTTTTT. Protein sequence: CASSAPYGTGVATNEKLFF.